Many counts were recorded for the clone carrying this T cell receptor beta chain. One entry per CDR3 protein, called by TCRdb with MiXCR from the multiplex PCR reads. Of about 170,000 distinct CDR3 sequences in the sample, more than 25% were seen once. This specimen comes from a study of breast tumors, draining lymph nodes, adjacent tissues. The lymph nodes were axillary draining lymph nodes from breast cancer patients. From germline, CDR1 is MGHRA and CDR2 YSYEKL. CDR3 size: 15 residues. Between the trimmed V and J ends, which lost 4 bases and 9 bases, there was a span of 16 bases. This clonotype was sampled from a female donor with breast cancer. Some clones in this sample may be carry-over from other donors' samples. The specimen was axillary lymph node tissue. The V call is TRBV4-1, the J call TRBJ1-6, with D possibly TRBD1 on 5 matching bases. The CDR3 sequence is CASSPQGVPSSPLHF. In DNA form, the CDR3 reads TGCGCCAGCAGCCCCCAGGGAGTACCTAGTTCACCCCTCCACTTT.